Described below is a single T cell receptor beta chain sequence and its context. Its antigen is not identified. J gave up 8 bases and V 6 bases, and 13 bases lay outside the gene matches. This CDR3 region has 15 residues. Germline V CDR1 and CDR2: LNHDA, SQIVND (reference sequence). The data belong to a study of OX40 agonist ivuxolimab in advanced cancers. The study's findings and limits: Dosing at 0.1 to 3.0 mg/kg was accompanied by clonal expansion of CD4+ and CD8+ blood T cells by week 6.

Using immunoSEQ multiplex PCR, the repertoire was profiled, and TCRdb retains in-frame clones only, with some absent. The repertoire has about 83,000 clones, under 95% of them found once; the top ten carry roughly 8.7%. The TCR originated in an adult with an advanced solid tumor such as melanoma, head and neck, liver or kidney cancer. The sample was CD4+ or CD8+ T cells sorted from blood, taken in a trial of the OX40 agonist ivuxolimab. The chain combines TRBV19 with TRBJ1-5; 7 bases map to TRBD1. As DNA, the CDR3 is TGTGCCAGTAGGACTGAGGGGGCAGGAGGGGAGCCCCAGCATTTT. Residues: CASRTEGAGGEPQHF.